A selection of T cell receptor beta chains follows, all from one sample in a study of cytomegalovirus exposure and HLA in healthy donors. Data came from immunoSEQ multiplex PCR; TCRdb stores just in-frame clones and leaves some out. Of about 360,000 clones listed, about nine tenths are singletons. The material sequenced was PBMCs. Source of these receptors: a woman under 30 in good health and CMV-seronegative. Both conserved end residues are part of each CDR3. Each record gives: J gene, clone size, V gene, CDR3 protein. The size field is filled for only some rows; it gives once, few, many or a size class.

>TRBJ2-4|NA|TRBV2
CASSAGGAKNIQYF
>TRBJ2-3|NA|TRBV2
CASSEGRERDTQYF
>TRBJ2-5|NA|TRBV5-6
CASSSGLPQETQYF
>TRBJ2-5|NA|TRBV6-1
CASSVTSSGRETQYF
>TRBJ2-1|NA|TRBV28
CASSLIQRTYNEQFF
>TRBJ2-7|NA|TRBV15
CATSRDRSTGGIEQYF
>TRBJ1-3|NA|TRBV30
CAWSFPPGLQGNPGTIYF
>TRBJ2-7|few|TRBV28
CASTPGGFVLGEQYF
>TRBJ1-6|NA|TRBV19
CASSFTGEASPLHF
>TRBJ2-2|NA|TRBV5-1
CASSSRGKNTGELFF
>TRBJ2-5|NA|TRBV29-1
CSAQTSGKRVRETQYF
>TRBJ2-7|NA|TRBV27
CTAGGPNSYEQYF
>TRBJ2-2|few|TRBV25-1
CASSELNTGELFF
>TRBJ1-5|NA|TRBV27
CASSLSYSNQPQHF